The 3 T cell receptor beta chains below all came from one sample that was sequenced in a study of monozygotic twins with inflammatory bowel disease. TCRdb reworked the 5' RACE reads into one entry per CDR3 protein, no DNA. The sample features a few hundred thousand distinct CDR3 sequences, with 1.5% to 2% in its top ten. Specimen: blood. The receptors were sampled from a human donor with ulcerative colitis or Crohn's disease, or a healthy co-twin of an affected twin (not recorded which).

The chain couples TRBV5-6 to TRBJ2-5; TCRdb's D call, TRBD1, is unchecked because there is no DNA. Germline CDR1 and CDR2: SGHDT and YYEEEE. The CDR3 has 13 amino acids. CDR3 sequence reads: CASSLIRAETQYF.

The chain employs TRBV27 and TRBJ2-1; TCRdb reports TRBD2, a call that lacks DNA to check it against. CDR1 and CDR2 from the germline V gene are MNHEY and SMNVEV (reference sequence). This CDR3 is built from 14 residues. CDR3: CASSKGLAGAEQFF.

The rearrangement links TRBV11-2 to TRBJ2-1; TCRdb lists TRBD2, though no DNA is available to test this call. Germline loops: CDR1 SGHAT, CDR2 FQNNGV. The CDR3 spans 18 residues. CDR3 amino acids: CASSARPSSGISYNEQFF.